This TCR beta chain derives from a study of T cell responses to AZD1222 COVID-19 vaccine. The data were produced by immunoSEQ multiplex PCR, yet TCRdb's version contains in-frame clones alone and is incomplete. The sample consists of 140,000 to 150,000 clones, roughly 88% of them appearing once. Study-wide points: The donor cohort was predominantly white British with a female majority, and clonal diversity may have been underestimated.

Germline CDR1 LGHNA, CDR2 YNFKEQ. V trimming: 0 bases; J trimming: 2 bases; junction bases outside the gene matches: 1. The CDR3 extends over 15 amino acids. About this clone itself: The antigen is unknown.

This chain connects TRBV4-2 to TRBJ2-1; the match to TRBD2 covers 7 bases. The sample was peripheral blood, taken on day 0 of AZD1222 vaccination. The origin of this receptor is an adult in good health. CDR3 protein: CASSQDLAAYNEQFF. In DNA, the CDR3 is TGTGCCAGCAGCCAAGATCTAGCGGCCTACAATGAGCAGTTCTTC.